This paragraph reports one T cell receptor beta chain. What it binds is unknown. The data originate from a study of blood T cells in healthy people across ages. In the study overall: About one barcoded beta molecule per two T cells came from capture by template switching. Study conclusions and caveats: Donor CMV infection status was unknown, possibly confounding age-related changes in expanded clonotypes. Greater diversity and more naive CD4+ cells were seen in long-lived donors than in aged donors. The recorded TCR beta diversity per million T cells decreased in a roughly linear manner with age.

This CDR3 is 14 amino acids long. CDR1 is SGHDT and CDR2 is YYEEEE in the germline V gene. V was trimmed by 0 bases and J by 9 bases, leaving 13 bases between them. Alongside a J-beta primer mix, a sample-barcoded 5' primer served in a second PCR lasting about 7 to 12 cycles. Using its own MiXCR run on the 5' RACE reads, TCRdb lists one record per CDR3 protein. The data show about 690,000 distinct CDR3 sequences, with roughly two fifths seen just once and about 32% held by the top ten. The sequencing sample was made of blood. This TCR was recovered from an older man in good health. The V and J genes are TRBV5-6 and TRBJ2-1, with a tentative D call TRBD2 (6 bases). This chain's CDR3 is CASSLVAGLTEQFF. Written as DNA, the CDR3 is TGTGCCAGCAGCTTGGTGGCGGGACTCACTGAGCAGTTCTTC.